This T cell receptor beta chain was observed in a study of cytomegalovirus exposure and HLA in healthy donors. Concerning this clone: Its antigen remains unidentified.

The CDR3 has 13 amino acids. Germline-derived CDR1 and CDR2 are SEHNR and FQNEAQ (reference sequence). V lost 5 bases, J lost 3 bases, and 9 bases lay in between. In the PCR, 60 Vbeta and 13 Jbeta primers were used. Sequencing was performed with immunoSEQ multiplex PCR; in TCRdb, only in-frame clones are kept and a portion is missing. This sample has 99,000 or so clones; approximately 82% occur once, and the top ten carry roughly 8%. Study-level points and caveats: The study designated some 180 TCR beta chains cytomegalovirus-associated. A later analysis revealed that TCR association rates differed between HLA loci, peaking at DRB1 and bottoming out at HLA-C. As confirmed in vitro, a few CMV-associated chains were specific for CMV antigens. When presence/absence was analysed, sequencing depth was taken to be roughly uniform across donors.

The sequence was obtained from a man aged 35 to 55 in good health and CMV-seropositive. Specimen: PBMCs. V gene TRBV7-9 combines with J gene TRBJ2-3, with unresolved D. The CDR3 sequence is CASSIVGTDTQYF. Written as DNA, the CDR3 is TGTGCCAGCAGCATCGTCGGGACAGATACGCAGTATTTT. Using reference TRBV7-9 and TRBJ2-3 for the parts outside the CDR3, the full variable domain is DTGVSQNPRHKITKRGQNVTFRCDPISEHNRLYWYRQTLGQGPEFLTYFQNEAQLEKSRLLSDRFSAERPKGSFSTLEIQRTEQGDSAMYLCASSIVGTDTQYFGPGTRLTVL.